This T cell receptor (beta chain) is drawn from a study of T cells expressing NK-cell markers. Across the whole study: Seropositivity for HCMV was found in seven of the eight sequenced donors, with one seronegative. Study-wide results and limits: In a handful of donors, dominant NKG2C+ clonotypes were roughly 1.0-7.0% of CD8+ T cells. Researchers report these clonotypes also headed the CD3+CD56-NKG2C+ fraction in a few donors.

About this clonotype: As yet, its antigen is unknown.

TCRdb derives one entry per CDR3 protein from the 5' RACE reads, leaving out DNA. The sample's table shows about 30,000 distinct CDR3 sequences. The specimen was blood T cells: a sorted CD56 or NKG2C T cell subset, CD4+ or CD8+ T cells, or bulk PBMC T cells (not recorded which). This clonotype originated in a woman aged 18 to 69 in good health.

CDR3 amino acids: CASRPSAGKSYEQYF. The gene calls are TRBV19 and TRBJ2-7; checking the TCRdb D call of TRBD2 is not possible without DNA. Per germline, CDR1 LNHDA and CDR2 SQIVND (reference sequence). The CDR3 has 15 amino acids.